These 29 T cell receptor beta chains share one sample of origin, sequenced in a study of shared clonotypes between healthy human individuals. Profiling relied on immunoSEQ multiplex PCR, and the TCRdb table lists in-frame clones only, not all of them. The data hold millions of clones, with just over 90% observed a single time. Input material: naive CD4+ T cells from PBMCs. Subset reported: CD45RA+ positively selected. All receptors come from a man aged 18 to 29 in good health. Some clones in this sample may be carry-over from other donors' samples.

CDR3 in amino acids: CASGISNTGELFF. CDR3 coding DNA: TGTGCCAGCGGAATCAGTAACACCGGGGAGCTGTTTTTT. This sequence joins TRBV28 and TRBJ2-2, with no clear D. This CDR3 comprises 13 residues. The germline gives CDR1 MDHEN, CDR2 SYDVKM. The V and J ends lost 8 bases and 2 bases respectively, with 9 bases between them.

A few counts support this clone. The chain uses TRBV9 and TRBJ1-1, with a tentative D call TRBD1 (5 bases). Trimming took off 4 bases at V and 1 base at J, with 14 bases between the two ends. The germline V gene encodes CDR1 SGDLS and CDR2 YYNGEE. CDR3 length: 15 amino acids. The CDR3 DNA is TGTGCCAGCAGCAGGGGACCGGTGGGGAACACTGAAGCTTTCTTT. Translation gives CASSRGPVGNTEAFF.

The CDR3 bases are TGTGCCAGCAGCCGTGGCGGGAGCGCTTGGTACGAGCAGTACTTC. It is translated as CASSRGGSAWYEQYF. The rearrangement joins TRBV28 to TRBJ2-7; 7 positions agree with TRBD2. V shed 6 bases and J 4 bases; nucleotides not matched to a gene: 12. Germline-derived CDR1 and CDR2 are MDHEN and SYDVKM. This CDR3 contains 15 residues.

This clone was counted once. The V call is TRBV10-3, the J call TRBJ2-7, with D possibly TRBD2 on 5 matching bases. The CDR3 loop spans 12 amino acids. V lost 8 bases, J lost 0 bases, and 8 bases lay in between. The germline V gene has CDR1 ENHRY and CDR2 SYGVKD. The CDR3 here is CAISGDSYEQYF. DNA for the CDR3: TGTGCCATCTCCGGGGACTCCTACGAGCAGTACTTC.

This chain's CDR3 is CSVEKESGNTIYF. In DNA, the CDR3 is TGCAGCGTTGAAAAGGAATCTGGAAACACCATATATTTT. The chain has TRBV29-1 and TRBJ1-3, with no clear D. Germline V lookup: CDR1 SQVTM, CDR2 ANQGSEA. V dropped 2 bases and J dropped 1 base, with 6 bases sitting between them. The CDR3 covers 13 residues.

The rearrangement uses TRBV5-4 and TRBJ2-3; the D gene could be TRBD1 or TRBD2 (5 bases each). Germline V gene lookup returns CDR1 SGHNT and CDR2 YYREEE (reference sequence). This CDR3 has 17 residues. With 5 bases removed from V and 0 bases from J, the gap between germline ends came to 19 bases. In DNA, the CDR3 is TGTGCCAGCAGACCCGCCCAAGGGGACCTTAGCACAGATACGCAGTATTTT. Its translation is CASRPAQGDLSTDTQYF.

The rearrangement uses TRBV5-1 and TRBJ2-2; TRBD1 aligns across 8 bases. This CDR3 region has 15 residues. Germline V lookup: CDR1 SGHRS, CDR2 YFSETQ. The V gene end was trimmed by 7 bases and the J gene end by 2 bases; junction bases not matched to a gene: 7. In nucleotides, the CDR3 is TGCGCCAGCCGGGGACAGGACCCCAACACCGGGGAGCTGTTTTTT. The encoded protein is CASRGQDPNTGELFF.

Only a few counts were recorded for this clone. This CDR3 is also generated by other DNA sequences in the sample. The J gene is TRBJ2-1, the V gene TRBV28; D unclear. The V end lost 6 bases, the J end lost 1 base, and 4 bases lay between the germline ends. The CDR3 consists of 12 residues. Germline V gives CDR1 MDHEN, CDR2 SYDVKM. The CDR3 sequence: CASSGSYNEQFF. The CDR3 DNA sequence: TGTGCCAGCAGCGGATCCTACAATGAGCAGTTCTTC.

In nucleotides, the CDR3 is TGTGCCAGCAGCGCTACCCCCTCTGAAGCTTTCTTT. This translates into CASSATPSEAFF. The V gene is TRBV9, the J gene TRBJ1-1; no clear D. CDR3 length equals 12 residues. In germline, CDR1 is SGDLS, CDR2 YYNGEE. Trimming removed 3 bases from V and 6 bases from J, with 9 bases in between.

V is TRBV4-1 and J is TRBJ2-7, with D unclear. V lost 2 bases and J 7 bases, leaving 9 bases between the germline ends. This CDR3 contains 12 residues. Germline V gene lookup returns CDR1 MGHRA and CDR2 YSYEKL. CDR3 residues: CASSQFSGEQYF. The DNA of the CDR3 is TGCGCCAGCAGCCAATTCAGTGGGGAGCAGTACTTC.

Written as DNA, the CDR3 is TGTGCCAGCACCGGGACAGGGGGAGATACGCAGTATTTT. As protein: CASTGTGGDTQYF. The V gene is TRBV9, the J gene TRBJ2-3, with TRBD1 matching 11 bases. The germline CDR1 and CDR2 sequences are SGDLS and YYNGEE. V was pared by 6 bases and J by 5 bases, with 2 bases of the junction left unmatched. This CDR3 contains 13 residues.

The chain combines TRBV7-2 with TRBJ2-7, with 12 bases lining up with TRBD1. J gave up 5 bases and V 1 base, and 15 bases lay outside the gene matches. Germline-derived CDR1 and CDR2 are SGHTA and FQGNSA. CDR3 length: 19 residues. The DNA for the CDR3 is TGTGCCAGCAGCTTAGGGGGGACAGGGGGCGTAACCATTGCGGACGAGCAGTACTTC. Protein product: CASSLGGTGGVTIADEQYF.

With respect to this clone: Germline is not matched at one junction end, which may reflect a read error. The CDR3 here is CASTLGTDTTDTQYF. CDR3 coding DNA: TGTGCCAGCACTTTAGGAACGGATACCACAGATACGCAGTATTTT. The chain uses TRBV28 and TRBJ2-3; no clear D gene. CDR1 MDHEN and CDR2 SYDVKM come from the germline V gene. The CDR3 loop spans 15 amino acids.

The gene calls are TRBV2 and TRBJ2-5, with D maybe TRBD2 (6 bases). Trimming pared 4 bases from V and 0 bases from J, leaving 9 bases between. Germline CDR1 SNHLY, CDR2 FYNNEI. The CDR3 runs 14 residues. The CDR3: CASSGREYQETQYF. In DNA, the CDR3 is TGTGCCAGCAGTGGTCGGGAGTACCAAGAGACCCAGTACTTC.

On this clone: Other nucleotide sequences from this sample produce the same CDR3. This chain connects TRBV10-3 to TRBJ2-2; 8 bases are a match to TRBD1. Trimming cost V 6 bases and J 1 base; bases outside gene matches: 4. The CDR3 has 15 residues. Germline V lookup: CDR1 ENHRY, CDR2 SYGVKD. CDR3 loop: CAIRTGQGNTGELFF. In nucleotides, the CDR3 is TGTGCCATCAGAACCGGACAGGGGAACACCGGGGAGCTGTTTTTT.

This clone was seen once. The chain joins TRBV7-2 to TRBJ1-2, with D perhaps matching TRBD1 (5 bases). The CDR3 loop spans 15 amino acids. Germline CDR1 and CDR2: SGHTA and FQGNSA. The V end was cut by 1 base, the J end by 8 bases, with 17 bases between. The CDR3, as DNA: TGTGCCAGCAGCTTAGAAGGGCAGGGCTTACGGGGCTACACCTTC. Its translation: CASSLEGQGLRGYTF.

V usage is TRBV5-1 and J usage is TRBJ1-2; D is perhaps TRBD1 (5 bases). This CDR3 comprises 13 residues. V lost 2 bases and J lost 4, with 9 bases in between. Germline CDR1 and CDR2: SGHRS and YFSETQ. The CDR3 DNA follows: TGCGCCAGCAGCTTCGGGACCTCCTATGGCTACACCTTC. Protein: CASSFGTSYGYTF. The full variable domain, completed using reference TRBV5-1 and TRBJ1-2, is KAGVTQTPRYLIKTRGQQVTLSCSPISGHRSVSWYQQTPGQGLQFLFEYFSETQRNKGNFPGRFSGRQFSNSRSEMNVSTLELGDSALYLCASSFGTSYGYTFGSGTRLTVV.

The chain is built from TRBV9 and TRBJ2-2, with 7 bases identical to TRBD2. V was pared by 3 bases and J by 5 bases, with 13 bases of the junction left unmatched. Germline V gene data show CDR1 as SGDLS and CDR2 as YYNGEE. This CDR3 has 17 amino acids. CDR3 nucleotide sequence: TGTGCCAGCAGCGACCAAGCCGGGACGGGGGGAACCGGGGAGCTGTTTTTT. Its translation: CASSDQAGTGGTGELFF.

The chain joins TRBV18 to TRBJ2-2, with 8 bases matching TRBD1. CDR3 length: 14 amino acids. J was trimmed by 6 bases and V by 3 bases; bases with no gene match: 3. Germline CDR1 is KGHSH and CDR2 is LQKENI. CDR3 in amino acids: CASSPQGAAGELFF. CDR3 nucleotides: TGTGCCAGCTCACCTCAGGGGGCAGCCGGGGAGCTGTTTTTT.

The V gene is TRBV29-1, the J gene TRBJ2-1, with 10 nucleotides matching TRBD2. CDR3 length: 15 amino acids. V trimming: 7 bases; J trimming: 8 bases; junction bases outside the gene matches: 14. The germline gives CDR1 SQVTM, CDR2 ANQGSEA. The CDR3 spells CSALGASGSVDEQFF. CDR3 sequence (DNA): TGCAGCGCCTTAGGGGCTAGCGGGAGTGTAGATGAGCAGTTCTTC.

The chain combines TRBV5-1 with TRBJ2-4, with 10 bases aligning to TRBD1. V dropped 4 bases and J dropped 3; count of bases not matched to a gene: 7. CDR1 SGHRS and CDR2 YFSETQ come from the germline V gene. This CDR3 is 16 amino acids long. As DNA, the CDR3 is TGCGCCAGCAGCCGGACAGGGGGTAGAGACAAAAACATTCAGTACTTC. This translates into CASSRTGGRDKNIQYF.

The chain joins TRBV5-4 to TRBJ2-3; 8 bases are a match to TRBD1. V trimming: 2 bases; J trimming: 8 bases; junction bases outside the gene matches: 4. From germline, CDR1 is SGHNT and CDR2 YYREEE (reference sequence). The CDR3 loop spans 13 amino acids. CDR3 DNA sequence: TGTGCCAGCAGCTTTGACAGGGGCGGTACGCAGTATTTT. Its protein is CASSFDRGGTQYF.

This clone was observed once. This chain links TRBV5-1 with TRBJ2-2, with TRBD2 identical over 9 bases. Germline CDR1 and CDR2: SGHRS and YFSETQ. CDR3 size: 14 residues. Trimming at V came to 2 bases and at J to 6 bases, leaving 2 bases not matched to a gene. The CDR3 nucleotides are TGCGCCAGCAGCTTCGTAGCGGGAGCCGGGGAGCTGTTTTTT. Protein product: CASSFVAGAGELFF.

CDR3 sequence: CASSFPGTGINQPQHF. The CDR3, as DNA: TGTGCCAGCAGTTTCCCAGGGACAGGGATCAATCAGCCCCAGCATTTT. The chain is built from TRBV28 and TRBJ1-5; 9 positions match TRBD1. Germline CDR1 is MDHEN and CDR2 is SYDVKM. V lost 3 bases to trimming and J lost 3 bases; unmatched junction nucleotides: 6. The CDR3 is made up of 16 amino acids.

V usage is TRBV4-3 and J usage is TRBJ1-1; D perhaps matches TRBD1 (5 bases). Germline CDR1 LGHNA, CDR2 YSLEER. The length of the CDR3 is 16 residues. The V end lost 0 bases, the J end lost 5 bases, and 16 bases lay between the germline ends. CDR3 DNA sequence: TGCGCCAGCAGCCAAGATTATCAGGGATCAGGTACTGAAGCTTTCTTT. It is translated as CASSQDYQGSGTEAFF.

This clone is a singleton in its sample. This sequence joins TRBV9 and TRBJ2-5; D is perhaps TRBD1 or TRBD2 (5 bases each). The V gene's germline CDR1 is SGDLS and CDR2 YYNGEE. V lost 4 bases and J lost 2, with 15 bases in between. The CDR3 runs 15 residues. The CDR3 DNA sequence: TGTGCCAGCAGCCACCGTTCGGGGCCACAAGAGACCCAGTACTTC. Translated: CASSHRSGPQETQYF.

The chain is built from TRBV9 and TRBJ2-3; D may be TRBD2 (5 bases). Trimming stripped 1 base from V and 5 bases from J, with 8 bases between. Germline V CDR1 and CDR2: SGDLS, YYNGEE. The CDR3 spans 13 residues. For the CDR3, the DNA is TGTGCCAGCAGCGTAATAGGGAGAGATACGCAGTATTTT. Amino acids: CASSVIGRDTQYF.

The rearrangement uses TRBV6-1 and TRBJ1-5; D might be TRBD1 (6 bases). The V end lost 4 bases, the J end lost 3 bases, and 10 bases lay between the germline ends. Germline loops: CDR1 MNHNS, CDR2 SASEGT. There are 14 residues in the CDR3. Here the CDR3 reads CASSGNRDNQPQHF. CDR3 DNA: TGTGCCAGCAGTGGGAACAGGGACAATCAGCCCCAGCATTTT.

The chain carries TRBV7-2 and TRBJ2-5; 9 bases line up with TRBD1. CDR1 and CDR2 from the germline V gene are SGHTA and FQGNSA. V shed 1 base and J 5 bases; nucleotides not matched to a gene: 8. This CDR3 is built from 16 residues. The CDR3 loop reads CASSLEGQGGAETQYF. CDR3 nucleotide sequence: TGTGCCAGCAGCTTAGAGGGACAGGGTGGGGCGGAGACCCAGTACTTC.